The 11 T cell receptor beta chains given below trace back to one sample, sequenced in a study of T cells in Graves' hyperthyroidism and ophthalmopathy. Template material for amplifying TCR beta CDR3 regions consisted of RNA transcripts. HTBI primers drove first-round RT-PCR of the TCR CDR3. TCRdb itself ran the multiplex PCR reads through MiXCR, one entry per CDR3 protein. Here the sample spans roughly 740,000 distinct CDR3 sequences, roughly 17% being singletons. Sequenced material: blood. These TCRs come from a man in his late teens or twenties with Graves' hyperthyroidism.

The sample holds a few counts of this clonotype. This chain uses TRBV6-2 or TRBV6-3 with TRBJ2-2; D gene uncertain. This CDR3 region has 17 residues. V shed 0 bases and J shed 1 base, with 12 bases lying between them. Germline-derived CDR1 and CDR2 are MNHEY and SVGEGT. Written as DNA, the CDR3 is TGTGCCAGCAGTTACTCCGAAGACACCTGGAACACCGGGGAGCTGTTTTTT. Amino acids: CASSYSEDTWNTGELFF.

This clonotype has ten or more counts. V is TRBV4-1 and J is TRBJ2-1; the match to TRBD2 covers 7 bases. Germline V gene sequence: CDR1 MGHRA, CDR2 YSYEKL. With 0 bases clipped from V and 5 bases from J, the junction kept 7 bases outside the gene matches. The CDR3 has 16 amino acids. In DNA, the CDR3 is TGCGCCAGCAGCCAAGATCTTGCGGGAGTGCACAATGAGCAGTTCTTC. The encoded protein is CASSQDLAGVHNEQFF.

This clonotype was found many times. The rearrangement joins TRBV28 to TRBJ2-7; perhaps TRBD1 as D (6 bases). The CDR3 totals 13 residues. Per the germline V gene, CDR1 is MDHEN and CDR2 is SYDVKM. Between the trimmed V and J ends, which lost 5 bases and 0 bases, there was a span of 8 bases. CDR3 sequence: CASSRDTSYEQYF. DNA of the CDR3: TGTGCCAGCAGTCGGGACACCTCCTACGAGCAGTACTTC.

This clonotype was recorded at least ten times. This chain connects TRBV18 to TRBJ1-1; no firm D call. Trimming took 0 bases from V and 0 from J, leaving 11 bases between them. The CDR3 contains 16 residues. The V gene's germline CDR1 is KGHSH and CDR2 LQKENI. The CDR3 loop is CASSPPPGEMNTEAFF. CDR3 nucleotide sequence: TGTGCCAGCTCACCACCGCCAGGTGAAATGAACACTGAAGCTTTCTTT. The full variable domain, rest sourced from reference TRBV18 and TRBJ1-1, is NAGVMQNPRHLVRRRGQEARLRCSPMKGHSHVYWYRQLPEEGLKFMVYLQKENIIDESGMPKERFSAEFPKEGPSILRIQQVVRGDSAAYFCASSPPPGEMNTEAFFGQGTRLTVV.

The CDR3 DNA reads TGTGCCAGCAGCGTAGCCGGAAATTCGTACAATGAGCAGTTCTTC. Translation gives CASSVAGNSYNEQFF. The chain has TRBV9 and TRBJ2-1; D call uncertain. Germline CDR1 reads SGDLS; CDR2 reads YYNGEE. V gave up 0 bases and J gave up 4 bases, with 11 bases separating them. The CDR3 loop spans 15 amino acids.

This clonotype was seen a few times. The gene calls are TRBV5-1 and TRBJ1-3; unclear D gene. Germline CDR1 is SGHRS and CDR2 is YFSETQ. The germline V and J ends were trimmed by 0 bases and 0 bases, with 10 bases remaining between them. This CDR3 spans 16 amino acids. CDR3 sequence (DNA): TGCGCCAGCAGCTTGGAGACACTCACCTCTGGAAACACCATATATTTT. This encodes CASSLETLTSGNTIYF. The whole variable domain, filled in from reference TRBV5-1 and TRBJ1-3, reads KAGVTQTPRYLIKTRGQQVTLSCSPISGHRSVSWYQQTPGQGLQFLFEYFSETQRNKGNFPGRFSGRQFSNSRSEMNVSTLELGDSALYLCASSLETLTSGNTIYFGEGSWLTVV.

V usage is TRBV25-1 and J usage is TRBJ2-5, with 9 bases fitting TRBD2. Per the germline V gene, CDR1 is MGHDK and CDR2 is SYGVNS. Trimming cost V 6 bases and J 5 bases; bases outside gene matches: 7. The CDR3 loop spans 14 amino acids. The CDR3 protein is CASRGSGSTETQYF. The CDR3 nucleotides read TGTGCCAGCAGGGGTAGCGGGAGCACGGAGACCCAGTACTTC.

The chain uses TRBV24-1 and TRBJ2-1, with a possible D match to TRBD1 (5 bases). The CDR3 length is 12 residues. Germline CDR1 and CDR2: KGHDR and SFDVKD. Trimming removed 4 bases from V and 12 bases from J, with 12 bases in between. Here the CDR3 reads CATSDQGRVQFF. The CDR3 bases are TGTGCCACCAGTGACCAGGGTCGGGTGCAGTTCTTC.

This clonotype was observed many times. The chain has TRBV6-6 and TRBJ2-7; weak D call: TRBD1 (5 bases). V was trimmed by 4 bases and J by 2 bases, leaving 12 bases between them. The germline V gene has CDR1 MNHNY and CDR2 SVGAGI (reference sequence). The CDR3 length is 14 residues. Here the CDR3 reads CASSWGPRPYEQYF. As DNA, the CDR3 is TGTGCCAGCAGTTGGGGCCCAAGGCCCTACGAGCAGTACTTC.

This clonotype came up many times. The chain uses TRBV28 and TRBJ2-1; D possibly corresponds to TRBD2 (5 bases). Deletions cut 7 bases from V and 8 bases from J, with 21 bases between. Germline CDR1 reads MDHEN; CDR2 reads SYDVKM. The CDR3 totals 15 residues. The CDR3 spells CASTKWEPIRHEQFF. In DNA, the CDR3 is TGTGCCAGCACTAAATGGGAGCCTATAAGGCATGAGCAGTTCTTC.

The chain recombines TRBV4-3 with TRBJ2-2; TRBD2 matches at 9 bases. The CDR3 totals 16 residues. Germline assignment: CDR1 LGHNA and CDR2 YSLEER. The V and J ends lost 1 base and 7 bases, in that order; junction bases with no gene match: 7. In DNA, the CDR3 is TGCGCCAGCAGCCAAGGGCCAGCGGGAGGTGTCGGGGAGCTGTTTTTT. This translates into CASSQGPAGGVGELFF.